What follows are 5 T cell receptor beta chains derived from one specimen sequenced in a study of blood T cell repertoires in COVID-19. Generated by immunoSEQ multiplex PCR, the TCRdb table keeps only in-frame clones and is missing some. The sample lists 390,000 or so clones; about 89% were seen once. Sequencing was done on a sample of peripheral blood. Receptors were obtained from a woman aged 30 to 39 with COVID-19, enrolled during active disease.

The J gene is TRBJ2-4, the V gene TRBV9; unclear D gene. Germline CDR1 SGDLS, CDR2 YYNGEE. Trimming took 4 bases from V and 6 from J, leaving 14 bases between them. The CDR3 runs 14 residues. CDR3 nucleotides: TGTGCCAGCAGCCCTCAGCTAGTTTCAAACATTCAGTACTTC. Protein: CASSPQLVSNIQYF. The full variable domain, completed using reference TRBV9 and TRBJ2-4, is DSGVTQTPKHLITATGQRVTLRCSPRSGDLSVYWYQQSLDQGLQFLIQYYNGEERAKGNILERFSAQQFPDLHSELNLSSLELGDSALYFCASSPQLVSNIQYFGAGTRLSVL.

The chain recombines TRBV28 with TRBJ2-7; 13 bases fit TRBD2. Trimming at V came to 4 bases and at J to 11 bases, leaving 5 bases not matched to a gene. Germline-derived CDR1 and CDR2 are MDHEN and SYDVKM. The CDR3 is 13 amino acids. Here the CDR3 reads CASSSGLAGVKYF. The DNA of the CDR3 is TGTGCCAGCAGTTCCGGACTAGCGGGAGTTAAGTACTTC. Using reference TRBV28 and TRBJ2-7 for the parts outside the CDR3, the full variable domain is DVKVTQSSRYLVKRTGEKVFLECVQDMDHENMFWYRQDPGLGLRLIYFSYDVKMKEKGDIPEGYSVSREKKERFSLILESASTNQTSMYLCASSSGLAGVKYFGPGTRLTVT.

This clone appeared a single time. The chain links TRBV6-4 to TRBJ1-6; 8 bases align to TRBD1. Trimming removed 2 bases from V and 3 bases from J; junction bases left unmatched: 0. Germline assignment: CDR1 MRHNA and CDR2 SNTAGT. The CDR3 is 15 residues long. CDR3: CASSDGQGYNSPLHF. The CDR3 nucleotides read TGTGCCAGCAGTGACGGACAGGGCTATAATTCACCCCTCCACTTT.

V usage is TRBV24-1 and J usage is TRBJ2-1; D perhaps matches TRBD2 (5 bases). CDR1 is KGHDR and CDR2 is SFDVKD in the germline V gene. Trimming took off 3 bases at V and 8 bases at J, with 10 bases between the two ends. This CDR3 has 13 residues. This chain's CDR3 is CATSDTRAYEQFF. The CDR3 DNA reads TGTGCCACCAGTGATACGAGGGCCTATGAGCAGTTCTTC.

The chain employs TRBV5-1 and TRBJ2-1; 16 bases agree with TRBD2. This CDR3 contains 16 residues. V trimming: 5 bases; J trimming: 8 bases; junction bases outside the gene matches: 7. CDR1 is SGHRS, CDR2 YFSETQ, per germline. CDR3 residues: CASSPSGTSGRDEQFF. The CDR3 region has the DNA TGCGCCAGCAGTCCCTCCGGGACTAGCGGGAGGGATGAGCAGTTCTTC.